These 9 T cell receptor beta chains share one sample of origin, sequenced in a study of shared clonotypes between healthy human individuals. Method: immunoSEQ multiplex PCR; TCRdb's copy keeps in-frame clones and lacks some. The sample contains millions of clones, around 93% of which appear only once. CD45RO-negative CD8 cells positively selected for CCR7 made up the naive population, which excluded terminally differentiated effector memory CD45RA+ cells. The specimen sequenced was naive CD8+ T cells from PBMCs. These receptors were taken from a man younger than 35 in good health. Some clones in this sample may be carry-over from other donors' samples.

The V gene is TRBV28, the J gene TRBJ1-5; D remains unclear. CDR1 is MDHEN, CDR2 SYDVKM, per germline. V gave up 3 bases and J gave up 9 bases, with 9 bases separating them. The CDR3 consists of 12 residues. CDR3 nucleotides: TGTGCCAGCAGTTTCGGGGTTGGGCCCCAGCATTTT. This encodes CASSFGVGPQHF. Full variable domain (missing parts from reference TRBV28 and TRBJ1-5): DVKVTQSSRYLVKRTGEKVFLECVQDMDHENMFWYRQDPGLGLRLIYFSYDVKMKEKGDIPEGYSVSREKKERFSLILESASTNQTSMYLCASSFGVGPQHFGDGTRLSIL.

This chain connects TRBV9 to TRBJ2-1; 9 bases line up with TRBD2. Germline values: CDR1 SGDLS, CDR2 YYNGEE. This CDR3 region has 19 residues. Trimming removed 0 bases from V and 7 bases from J; junction bases left unmatched: 17. Here the CDR3 DNA reads TGTGCCAGCAGCGTAGAGGGGGGTCTTACGCGGGAGGGCGTAAATGAGCAGTTCTTC. It translates to CASSVEGGLTREGVNEQFF.

The chain joins TRBV28 to TRBJ2-1, with D tentatively TRBD1 (5 bases). The length of the CDR3 is 11 residues. Germline CDR1 is MDHEN and CDR2 is SYDVKM. With 10 bases removed from V and 9 bases from J, the gap between germline ends came to 13 bases. The CDR3 bases are TGTGCCACCAGGGTATCGGGTGAGCAGTTCTTC. Translation gives CATRVSGEQFF.

This rearrangement joins TRBV4-1 to TRBJ2-7, with 11 nucleotides matching TRBD2. Unmatched junction bases numbered 10, after V lost 0 bases and J lost 3 bases. This CDR3 has 18 residues. The V gene's germline CDR1 is MGHRA and CDR2 YSYEKL. DNA for the CDR3: TGCGCCAGCAGCCAAGATCGGGATGGGGGACTAGCGGTCTACGAGCAGTACTTC. Translated, it gives CASSQDRDGGLAVYEQYF.

The chain is built from TRBV4-1 and TRBJ1-3; D remains ambiguous. The germline V and J ends were trimmed by 0 bases and 0 bases, with 9 bases remaining between them. The CDR3 consists of 16 residues. Germline V gene data show CDR1 as MGHRA and CDR2 as YSYEKL. CDR3 sequence: CASSQDTAISGNTIYF. The CDR3 nucleotides are TGCGCCAGCAGCCAAGATACGGCCATCTCTGGAAACACCATATATTTT.

Turning to this clone: This sample also contains other DNA sequences that code for the same CDR3. The rearrangement joins TRBV9 to TRBJ2-7; either TRBD1 or TRBD2 may supply D (5 bases each). The CDR3 is 14 amino acids. Germline V CDR1 and CDR2: SGDLS, YYNGEE. V was pared by 0 bases and J by 2 bases, with 9 bases between. CDR3 bases: TGTGCCAGCAGCGTAGGAGGGGCCCCCTACGAGCAGTACTTC. This translates into CASSVGGAPYEQYF.

This clone was detected a few times. The chain is built from TRBV19 and TRBJ2-1; perhaps TRBD2 as D (5 bases). Germline CDR1 is LNHDA and CDR2 is SQIVND (reference sequence). CDR3 length equals 14 residues. Trimming took 3 bases from V and 5 from J, leaving 11 bases between them. The CDR3 bases are TGTGCCAGTAGTATCCTACTAGAACACAATGAGCAGTTCTTC. This translates into CASSILLEHNEQFF.

The chain links TRBV19 to TRBJ2-7; D remains ambiguous. This CDR3 has 13 residues. The V end lost 5 bases, the J end lost 2 bases, and 10 bases lay between the germline ends. The V gene's germline CDR1 is LNHDA and CDR2 SQIVND (reference sequence). CDR3 sequence reads: CASSVAGPYEQYF. The CDR3 nucleotides are TGTGCCAGTAGTGTAGCCGGACCCTACGAGCAGTACTTC.

The V gene is TRBV15, the J gene TRBJ2-6; D possibly matches TRBD1 or TRBD2 (6 bases each). Trimming removed 8 bases from V and 4 bases from J, with 12 bases in between. The length of the CDR3 is 14 residues. Germline CDR1 is LNHNV and CDR2 is YYDKDF (reference sequence). The CDR3 protein is CATEGGSGANVLTF. CDR3 nucleotide sequence: TGTGCCACCGAGGGGGGTTCGGGGGCCAACGTCCTGACTTTC.